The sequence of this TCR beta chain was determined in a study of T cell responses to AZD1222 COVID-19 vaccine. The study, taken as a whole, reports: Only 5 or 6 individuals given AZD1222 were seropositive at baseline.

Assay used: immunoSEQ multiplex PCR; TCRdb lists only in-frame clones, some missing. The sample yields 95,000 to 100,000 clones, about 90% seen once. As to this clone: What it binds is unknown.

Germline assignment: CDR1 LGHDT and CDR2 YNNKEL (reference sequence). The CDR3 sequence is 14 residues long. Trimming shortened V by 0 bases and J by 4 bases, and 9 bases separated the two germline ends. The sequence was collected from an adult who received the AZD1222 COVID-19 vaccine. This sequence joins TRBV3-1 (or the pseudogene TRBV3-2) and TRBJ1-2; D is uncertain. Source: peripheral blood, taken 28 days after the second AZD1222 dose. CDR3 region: CASSQEGHPYGYTF. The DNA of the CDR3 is TGTGCCAGCAGCCAAGAGGGCCACCCCTATGGCTACACCTTC.